One T cell receptor (beta chain) is described in this entry. Measured with immunoSEQ multiplex PCR; TCRdb has only the in-frame clones, and not every one. The table lists 60,000 to 65,000 clones, about 90% of them singletons. Trimming stripped 5 bases from V and 5 bases from J, with 12 bases between. Germline lookup yields CDR1 GTSNPN and CDR2 SVGIG (reference sequence). CDR3 length: 12 amino acids. The record originates from a study of OX40 agonist ivuxolimab in advanced cancers. Looking at the study overall: Averaging about 60 years in age, with a range of about 23 to 85, the cohort was 82.7% male.

This receptor was obtained from an adult with an advanced solid tumor such as melanoma, head and neck, liver or kidney cancer. This chain uses TRBV30 with TRBJ1-1, with D possibly being TRBD1 (5 bases). The sample in question was CD4+ or CD8+ T cells sorted from blood, obtained in a trial of the OX40 agonist ivuxolimab. In DNA form, the CDR3 reads TGTGCCTGGTTTACGGGGGTTACTGAAGCTTTCTTT. Its translation: CAWFTGVTEAFF.